Below, 29 T cell receptor beta chains from the same sample are listed, as sequenced in a study of cytomegalovirus exposure and HLA in healthy donors. 13 Jbeta primers and 60 Vbeta primers were used for the PCR. Data came from immunoSEQ multiplex PCR; TCRdb stores just in-frame clones and leaves some out. This sample carries about 160,000 clones, 83% of them seen once, and the ten largest clones take about 3.8%. The sequenced sample consisted of PBMCs. The receptors derive from a man aged 50-60 years in good health and CMV-seropositive.

The CDR3 sequence: CASSLGVTGKEAFF. The DNA of the CDR3 is TGTGCCAGCAGCTTAGGGGTGACAGGGAAGGAAGCTTTCTTT. J is TRBJ1-1 and V is TRBV11-2, with 7 nucleotides matching TRBD1. The junction had 7 bases not matched to a gene; V was cut back by 1 base and J by 8 bases. The CDR3 consists of 14 residues. The germline CDR1 and CDR2 sequences are SGHAT and FQNNGV.

This rearrangement joins TRBV2 to TRBJ2-7; 8 bases agree with TRBD2. The CDR3 covers 12 residues. Germline V gene data show CDR1 as SNHLY and CDR2 as FYNNEI. Unmatched junction bases numbered 5, after V lost 6 bases and J lost 7 bases. For the CDR3, the DNA is TGTGCCAGCAGGGGGACTAGAAGTGAGCAGTACTTC. Its translation is CASRGTRSEQYF.

J is TRBJ2-7 and V is TRBV27; 9 bases are shared with TRBD1. The V segment lost 5 bases and the J segment 5 bases; nucleotides outside the gene matches: 10. CDR3 length: 15 amino acids. In germline, CDR1 is MNHEY, CDR2 SMNVEV (reference sequence). The chain's CDR3 is CASSPTSGTGNEQYF. The CDR3 nucleotides are TGTGCCAGCAGTCCCACCTCCGGGACAGGGAACGAGCAGTACTTC.

The rearrangement uses TRBV13 and TRBJ2-1, with a tentative D call TRBD1 (5 bases). The CDR3 totals 16 residues. Trimming took 1 base from V and 6 from J, leaving 16 bases between them. Germline values: CDR1 PRHDT, CDR2 FYEKMQ (reference sequence). The CDR3 DNA reads as TGTGCCAGCAGCTTAGTCGTCATAGGGGTAGGCAATGAGCAGTTCTTC. Its translation: CASSLVVIGVGNEQFF.

This chain joins TRBV29-1 and TRBJ1-1; TRBD1 is a possible D gene (5 bases). CDR1 is SQVTM, CDR2 ANQGSEA, per germline. This CDR3 region has 14 residues. The V end was cut by 4 bases, the J end by 1 base, with 13 bases between. DNA of the CDR3: TGCAGCGTTGCCATCGGGGGAGGGAACACTGAAGCTTTCTTT. The encoded protein is CSVAIGGGNTEAFF.

J is TRBJ2-3 and V is TRBV30, with D possibly being TRBD1 (6 bases). The CDR3 sequence is 15 residues long. Germline values: CDR1 GTSNPN, CDR2 SVGIG (reference sequence). V was trimmed by 3 bases and J by 4 bases, leaving 17 bases between them. CDR3: CAWSPQGVGSDTQYF. The CDR3 bases are TGTGCCTGGAGCCCACAGGGTGTAGGGTCAGATACGCAGTATTTT.

The chain carries TRBV9 and TRBJ2-1, with unresolved D. The CDR3 length is 14 residues. The germline V gene has CDR1 SGDLS and CDR2 YYNGEE. The germline V and J ends were trimmed by 4 bases and 0 bases, with 8 bases remaining between them. The CDR3 DNA reads as TGTGCCAGCAGCCTGGCCCCCTCCTACAATGAGCAGTTCTTC. Translation gives CASSLAPSYNEQFF.

The chain has TRBV27 and TRBJ2-1; weak D call: TRBD2 (6 bases). V was trimmed by 7 bases and J by 5 bases, leaving 18 bases between them. Germline V gene data show CDR1 as MNHEY and CDR2 as SMNVEV (reference sequence). This CDR3 has 15 amino acids. CDR3 region: CASKGIGGIHNEQFF. CDR3 in DNA: TGTGCCAGCAAAGGGATTGGGGGGATCCACAATGAGCAGTTCTTC.

The gene calls are TRBV9 and TRBJ2-5; tentative D call: TRBD1 (5 bases). Trimming cost V 0 bases and J 4 bases, with 7 bases left between them. In germline, CDR1 is SGDLS, CDR2 YYNGEE. This CDR3 is 13 amino acids long. The CDR3 nucleotides read TGTGCCAGCAGCGTAGCCCAGGGAGAGACCCAGTACTTC. It is translated as CASSVAQGETQYF.

Details on this clone: A read error may produce the germline difference seen at one junction end. The chain carries TRBV5-1 and TRBJ2-1, with 13 bases that match TRBD2. There are 18 residues in the CDR3. The germline gives CDR1 SGHRS, CDR2 YFSETQ. DNA of the CDR3: TGCGCCAGCAGCCCCGGACTAGCGGGGGAAAGCTCCTACAATGGGCAGTTCTTC. Translated: CASSPGLAGESSYNGQFF.

The gene calls are TRBV7-9 and TRBJ2-1, with 10 nucleotides matching TRBD2. The CDR3 sequence is 15 residues long. Trimming took 2 bases from V and 6 from J; bases not matched to a gene: 4. Germline CDR1 is SEHNR and CDR2 is FQNEAQ (reference sequence). The CDR3 sequence: CASSLSPSGGNEQFF. In DNA, the CDR3 is TGTGCCAGCAGCTTATCCCCTAGCGGGGGCAATGAGCAGTTCTTC.

This chain links TRBV14 with TRBJ2-3; 14 positions match TRBD2. The CDR3 sequence is 19 residues long. V lost 4 bases, J lost 1 base, and 10 bases stayed unmatched. Germline values: CDR1 SGHDN, CDR2 FVKESK. In DNA form, the CDR3 reads TGTGCCAGCAGCCTTCGCACCGGGACTAGCGGGGGCGGCACAGATACGCAGTATTTT. It codes for CASSLRTGTSGGGTDTQYF.

The chain combines TRBV28 with TRBJ2-7; D is perhaps TRBD2 (5 bases). The CDR3 runs to 15 residues. The V end lost 3 bases, the J end lost 0 bases, and 12 bases lay between the germline ends. Germline V gene data show CDR1 as MDHEN and CDR2 as SYDVKM. CDR3 in amino acids: CASSFGGLSSYEQYF. The CDR3 bases are TGTGCCAGCAGTTTTGGCGGGTTGAGCTCCTACGAGCAGTACTTC.

The chain employs TRBV10-3 and TRBJ1-2; unclear D gene. Germline V gene data show CDR1 as ENHRY and CDR2 as SYGVKD. The V and J ends lost 6 bases and 0 bases respectively, with 11 bases between them. The CDR3 has 14 amino acids. The CDR3 protein is CAIREPLANYGYTF. The CDR3 coding sequence is TGTGCCATCAGGGAGCCTCTAGCTAACTATGGCTACACCTTC.

This chain joins TRBV5-1 and TRBJ2-1, with D possibly matching TRBD2 (6 bases). The CDR3 is made up of 15 amino acids. The ends were cut back, 3 bases at V and 3 bases at J, with 13 bases in the middle. Looked up from germline, CDR1 is SGHRS and CDR2 is YFSETQ. The CDR3 sequence: CASSSGVGSYNEQFF. CDR3 coding DNA: TGCGCCAGCAGCTCGGGGGTCGGAAGCTACAATGAGCAGTTCTTC.

V and J are TRBV7-8 and TRBJ2-7; 8 nucleotides line up with TRBD1. V trimming: 0 bases; J trimming: 2 bases; junction bases outside the gene matches: 6. Germline CDR1 is SGHVS and CDR2 is FQNEAQ. CDR3 length: 16 amino acids. In DNA form, the CDR3 reads TGTGCCAGCAGCTTAGCGCTTCGGACAGGGACCTACGAGCAGTACTTC. Its translation: CASSLALRTGTYEQYF.

This chain links TRBV5-4 with TRBJ2-7, with D maybe TRBD1 (6 bases). CDR1 is SGHNT, CDR2 YYREEE, per germline (reference sequence). The V end was cut by 4 bases, the J end by 4 bases, with 15 bases between. The CDR3 extends over 14 amino acids. CDR3 protein: CASSTRGKAYEQYF. The DNA for the CDR3 is TGTGCCAGCAGCACCAGGGGAAAGGCTTACGAGCAGTACTTC.

The rearrangement links TRBV11-1 to TRBJ2-5; D is ambiguous. Looked up from germline, CDR1 is SGHAT and CDR2 is FQDESV (reference sequence). Deletions cut 1 base from V and 3 bases from J, with 12 bases between. This CDR3 comprises 15 residues. Written as DNA, the CDR3 is TGTGCCAGCAGCTTAGGTTTTCGGGTGGAAGAGACCCAGTACTTC. It yields the protein CASSLGFRVEETQYF.

The V gene is TRBV2, the J gene TRBJ2-1, with TRBD2 as a possible D gene (5 bases). V lost 1 base, J lost 4 bases, and 14 bases lay in between. CDR1 is SNHLY, CDR2 FYNNEI, per germline. This CDR3 has 16 amino acids. The CDR3 DNA reads as TGTGCCAGCAGTGAAGAGGGCACACCGGGATACAATGAGCAGTTCTTC. It encodes CASSEEGTPGYNEQFF.

This clone was observed a handful of times. The genes are TRBV4-1 and TRBJ2-2, with a tentative D call TRBD1 (5 bases). The germline CDR1 and CDR2 sequences are MGHRA and YSYEKL. V was cut by 4 bases and J by 3 bases, with 12 bases left in between. The CDR3 has 15 residues. CDR3 DNA sequence: TGCGCCAGCAGCCCAACAACAGGTTACACCGGGGAGCTGTTTTTT. Protein product: CASSPTTGYTGELFF.

Here the CDR3 reads CASSQDPGINTGELFF. DNA for the CDR3: TGCGCCAGCAGCCAAGACCCAGGAATCAACACCGGGGAGCTGTTTTTT. The genes are TRBV4-1 and TRBJ2-2; D is undetermined. The germline V gene encodes CDR1 MGHRA and CDR2 YSYEKL. The CDR3 spans 16 residues. V was clipped by 0 bases and J by 2 bases, with 10 bases between them.

This clone was observed a few times. The chain uses TRBV28 and TRBJ1-2, with D possibly matching TRBD1 (5 bases). V shed 4 bases and J shed 2 bases, with 8 bases lying between them. The CDR3 loop spans 13 amino acids. CDR1 and CDR2 from the germline V gene are MDHEN and SYDVKM. The CDR3 nucleotides read TGTGCCAGCAGTTGGGAGGGGAACTATGGCTACACCTTC. Residues: CASSWEGNYGYTF.

V and J are TRBV7-2 and TRBJ2-6; 7 nucleotides match TRBD2. Trimming at V came to 1 base and at J to 4 bases, leaving 7 bases not matched to a gene. This CDR3 is 17 amino acids long. Germline CDR1 SGHTA, CDR2 FQGNSA. This CDR3 is CASSLGGGRAGANVLTF. Written as DNA, the CDR3 is TGTGCCAGCAGCTTAGGCGGGGGTCGGGCCGGGGCCAACGTCCTGACTTTC.

The V call is TRBV30, the J call TRBJ2-4, with 9 bases aligning to TRBD1. Germline CDR1 reads GTSNPN; CDR2 reads SVGIG (reference sequence). After removal of 4 bases from V and 8 bases from J, the junction contained 9 bases not matched to a gene. The CDR3 loop spans 14 amino acids. The DNA for the CDR3 is TGTGCCTGGAACCCTTGGGACAGGGATGACATTCAGTACTTC. This gives the protein CAWNPWDRDDIQYF.

The rearrangement uses TRBV19 and TRBJ2-1; TRBD2 matches 7 bases. Germline CDR1 LNHDA, CDR2 SQIVND (reference sequence). The CDR3 sequence is 15 residues long. Losses at the gene ends were 7 bases for V and 3 bases for J; bases not matched to a gene: 9. The CDR3, as DNA: TGTGCCAGTACCACGGAACCTAGCGGCTACAATGAGCAGTTCTTC. Encoded protein: CASTTEPSGYNEQFF.

The gene calls are TRBV6-5 and TRBJ2-1; TRBD2 aligns across 8 bases. With V trimmed by 6 bases and J by 6 bases, 10 bases remained unmatched. This CDR3 spans 15 amino acids. Germline CDR1 MNHEY, CDR2 SVGAGI. Here the CDR3 DNA reads TGTGCCAGCAGGGACCTAGGACTAGCAGGCAATGAGCAGTTCTTC. It codes for CASRDLGLAGNEQFF.

The V and J genes are TRBV6-1 and TRBJ2-7, with D hard to call. Germline V CDR1 and CDR2: MNHNS, SASEGT. The CDR3 consists of 14 residues. Deletions cut 1 base from V and 1 base from J, with 8 bases between. CDR3 region: CASSEGALSYEQYF. The CDR3 region has the DNA TGTGCCAGCAGTGAAGGGGCCCTTTCCTACGAGCAGTACTTC.

The CDR3 nucleotides read TGTGCCAGCAGGCCTTTTACAAACACCGGGGAGCTGTTTTTT. Residues: CASRPFTNTGELFF. The chain recombines TRBV4-2 with TRBJ2-2; D gene unclear. Germline loops: CDR1 LGHNA, CDR2 YNFKEQ. The CDR3 consists of 14 residues. The V end was cut by 6 bases, the J end by 2 bases, with 10 bases between.

The V gene is TRBV11-1, the J gene TRBJ1-6; 8 bases fit TRBD1. The CDR3 has 18 residues. CDR1 and CDR2 (germline): SGHAT, FQDESV (reference sequence). After removal of 0 bases from V and 5 bases from J, the junction contained 9 bases not matched to a gene. The CDR3 reads CASSLAVLTGGHNSPLHF. The CDR3, as DNA: TGTGCCAGCAGCTTAGCCGTATTAACAGGGGGTCATAATTCACCCCTCCACTTT. The complete variable domain, with remaining parts taken from reference TRBV11-1 and TRBJ1-6, reads EAEVAQSPRYKITEKSQAVAFWCDPISGHATLYWYRQILGQGPELLVQFQDESVVDDSQLPKDRFSAERLKGVDSTLKIQPAELGDSAMYLCASSLAVLTGGHNSPLHFGNGTRLTVT.